This TCR beta chain was observed in a study of CXCR3-negative and CXCR3-positive naive CD8 T cells. Whole-study context: Overall TRB read output was around 130 million, and each library contained about 1.5 +/- 0.3 million reads. Points from the study as a whole: In cryopreserved cells, CXCR3 expression partially decreased, and fresh PBMCs were used in most assays.

It was by 5' RACE with UMI labels that the TRB cDNA libraries were prepared. TCRdb re-called the 5' RACE reads; one entry per CDR3 protein, DNA not given. This sample's clone table lists around 8,800 distinct CDR3 sequences. This clonotype ranks as medium-sized in terms of frequency. Antigen unknown. With 300,000 cells each, the CD8+ T cell subsets were individually sorted in triplicate. The germline CDR1 and CDR2 sequences are LGHNA and YSLEER. CDR3 size: 19 residues. Sequencing was performed on naive CXCR3- CD8+ T cells from blood. The subset here: CD45RO-CCR7+CD27+CD95- naive CD8+ T cells lacking CXCR3 (TNR3-). The TCR was taken from a human donor in good health. Some clones in this sample may be carry-over from other donors' samples. V and J are TRBV4-3 and TRBJ1-6. The CDR3: CASSQEVMRARSYNSPLHF.